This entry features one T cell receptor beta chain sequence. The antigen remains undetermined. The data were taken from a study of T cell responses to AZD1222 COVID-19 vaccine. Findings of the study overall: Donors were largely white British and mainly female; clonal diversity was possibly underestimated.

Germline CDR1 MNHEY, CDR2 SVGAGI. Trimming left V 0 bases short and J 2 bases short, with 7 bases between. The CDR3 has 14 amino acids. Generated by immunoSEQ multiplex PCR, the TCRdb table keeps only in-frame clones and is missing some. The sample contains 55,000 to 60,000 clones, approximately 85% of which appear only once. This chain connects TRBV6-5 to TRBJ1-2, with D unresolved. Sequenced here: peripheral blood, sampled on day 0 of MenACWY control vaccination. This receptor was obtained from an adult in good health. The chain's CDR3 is CASSYSKLNYGYTF. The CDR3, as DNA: TGTGCCAGCAGTTACTCGAAACTGAACTATGGCTACACCTTC.